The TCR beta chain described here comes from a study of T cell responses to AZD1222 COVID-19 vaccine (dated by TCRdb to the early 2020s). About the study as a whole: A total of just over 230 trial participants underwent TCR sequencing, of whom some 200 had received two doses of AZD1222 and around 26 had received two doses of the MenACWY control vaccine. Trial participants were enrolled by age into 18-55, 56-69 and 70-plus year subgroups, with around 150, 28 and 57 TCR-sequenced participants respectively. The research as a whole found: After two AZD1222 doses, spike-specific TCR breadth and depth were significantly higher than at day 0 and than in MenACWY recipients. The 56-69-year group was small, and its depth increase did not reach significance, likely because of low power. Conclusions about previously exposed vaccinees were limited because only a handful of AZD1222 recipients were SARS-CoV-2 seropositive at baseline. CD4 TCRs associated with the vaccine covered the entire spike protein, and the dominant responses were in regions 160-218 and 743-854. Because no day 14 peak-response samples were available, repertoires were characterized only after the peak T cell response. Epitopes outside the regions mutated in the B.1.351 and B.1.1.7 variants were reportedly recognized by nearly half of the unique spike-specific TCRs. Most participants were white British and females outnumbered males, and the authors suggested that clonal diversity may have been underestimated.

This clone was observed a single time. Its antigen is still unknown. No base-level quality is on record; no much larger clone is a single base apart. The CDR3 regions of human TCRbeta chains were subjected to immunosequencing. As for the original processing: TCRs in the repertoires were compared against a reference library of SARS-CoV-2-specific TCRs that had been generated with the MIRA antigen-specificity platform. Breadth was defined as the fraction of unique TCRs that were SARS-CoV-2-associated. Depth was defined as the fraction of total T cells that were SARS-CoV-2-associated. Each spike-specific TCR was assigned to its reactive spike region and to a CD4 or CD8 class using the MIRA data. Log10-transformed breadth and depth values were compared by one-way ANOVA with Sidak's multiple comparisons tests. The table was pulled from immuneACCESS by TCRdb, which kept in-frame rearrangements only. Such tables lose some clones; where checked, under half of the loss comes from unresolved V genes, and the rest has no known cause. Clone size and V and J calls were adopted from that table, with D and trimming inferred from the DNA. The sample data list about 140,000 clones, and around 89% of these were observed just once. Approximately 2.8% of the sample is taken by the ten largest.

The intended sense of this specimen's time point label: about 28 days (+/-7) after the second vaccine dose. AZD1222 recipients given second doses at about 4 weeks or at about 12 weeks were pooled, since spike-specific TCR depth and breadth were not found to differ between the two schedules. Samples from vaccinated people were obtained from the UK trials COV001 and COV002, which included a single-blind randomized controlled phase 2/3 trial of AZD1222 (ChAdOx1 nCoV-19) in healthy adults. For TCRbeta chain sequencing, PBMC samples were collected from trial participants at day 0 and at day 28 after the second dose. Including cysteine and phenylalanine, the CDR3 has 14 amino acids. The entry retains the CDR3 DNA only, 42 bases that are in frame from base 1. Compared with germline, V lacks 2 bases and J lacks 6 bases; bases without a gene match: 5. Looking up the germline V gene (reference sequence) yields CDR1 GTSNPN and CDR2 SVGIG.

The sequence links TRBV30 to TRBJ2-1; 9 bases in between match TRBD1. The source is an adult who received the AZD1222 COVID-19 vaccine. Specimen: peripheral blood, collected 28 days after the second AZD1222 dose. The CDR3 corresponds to CAWSWGTGSNEQFF. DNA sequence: TGTGCCTGGAGTTGGGGGACAGGGTCCAATGAGCAGTTCTTC.